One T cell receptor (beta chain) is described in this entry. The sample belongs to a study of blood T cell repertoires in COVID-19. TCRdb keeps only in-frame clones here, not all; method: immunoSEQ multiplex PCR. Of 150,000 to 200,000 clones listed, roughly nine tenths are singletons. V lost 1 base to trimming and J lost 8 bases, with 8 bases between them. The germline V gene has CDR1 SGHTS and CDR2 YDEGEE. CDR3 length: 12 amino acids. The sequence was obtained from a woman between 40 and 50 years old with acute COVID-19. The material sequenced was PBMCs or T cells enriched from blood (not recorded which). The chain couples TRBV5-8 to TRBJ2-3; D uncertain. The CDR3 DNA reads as TGTGCCAGCAGCTTGAGTGGCGGTACGCAGTATTTT. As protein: CASSLSGGTQYF.